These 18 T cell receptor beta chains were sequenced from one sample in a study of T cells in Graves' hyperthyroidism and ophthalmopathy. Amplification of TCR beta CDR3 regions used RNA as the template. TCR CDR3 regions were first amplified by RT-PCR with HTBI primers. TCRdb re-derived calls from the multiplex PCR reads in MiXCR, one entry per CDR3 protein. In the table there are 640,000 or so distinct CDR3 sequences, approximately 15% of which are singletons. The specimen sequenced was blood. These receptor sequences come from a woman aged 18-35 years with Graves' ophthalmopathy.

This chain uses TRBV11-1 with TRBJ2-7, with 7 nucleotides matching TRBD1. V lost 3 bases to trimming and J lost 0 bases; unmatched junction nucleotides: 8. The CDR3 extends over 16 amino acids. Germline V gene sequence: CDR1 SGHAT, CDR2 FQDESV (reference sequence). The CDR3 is CASSFDGQVLSYEQYF. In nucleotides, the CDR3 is TGTGCCAGCAGCTTTGACGGACAGGTCCTCTCCTACGAGCAGTACTTC.

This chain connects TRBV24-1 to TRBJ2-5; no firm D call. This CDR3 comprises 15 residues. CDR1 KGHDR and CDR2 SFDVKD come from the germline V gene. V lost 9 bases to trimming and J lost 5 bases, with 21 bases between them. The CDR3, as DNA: TGTGCCACCTCGTTAGGGAATCCGAGTGGGGAGACCCAGTACTTC. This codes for CATSLGNPSGETQYF.

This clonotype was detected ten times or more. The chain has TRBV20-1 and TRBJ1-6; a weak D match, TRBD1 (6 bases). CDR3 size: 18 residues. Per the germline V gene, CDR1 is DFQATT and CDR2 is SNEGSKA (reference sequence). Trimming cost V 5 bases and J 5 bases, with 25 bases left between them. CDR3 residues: CSAPREWGLVPHNSPLHF. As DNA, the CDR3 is TGCAGTGCTCCACGGGAATGGGGGCTAGTGCCGCATAATTCACCCCTCCACTTT.

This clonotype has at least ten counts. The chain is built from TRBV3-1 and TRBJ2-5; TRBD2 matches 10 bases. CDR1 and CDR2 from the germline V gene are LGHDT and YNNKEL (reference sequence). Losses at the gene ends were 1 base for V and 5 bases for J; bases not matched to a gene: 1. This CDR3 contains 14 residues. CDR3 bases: TGTGCCAGCAGCCAAGCAGCGGGAGGGGAGACCCAGTACTTC. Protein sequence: CASSQAAGGETQYF.

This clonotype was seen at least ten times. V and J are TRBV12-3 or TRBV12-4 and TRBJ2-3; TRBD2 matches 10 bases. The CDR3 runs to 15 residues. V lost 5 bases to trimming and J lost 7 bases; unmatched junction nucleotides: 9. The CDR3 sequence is CASSLGLADRYTQYF. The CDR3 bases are TGTGCCAGCAGTCTCGGACTAGCGGATCGATATACGCAGTATTTT.

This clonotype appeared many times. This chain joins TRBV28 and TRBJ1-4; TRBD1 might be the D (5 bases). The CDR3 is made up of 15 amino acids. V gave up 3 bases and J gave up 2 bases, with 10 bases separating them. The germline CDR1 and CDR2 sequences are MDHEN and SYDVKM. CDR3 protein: CASSFAGGTNEKLFF. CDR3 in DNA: TGTGCCAGCAGTTTCGCCGGGGGGACTAATGAAAAACTGTTTTTT.

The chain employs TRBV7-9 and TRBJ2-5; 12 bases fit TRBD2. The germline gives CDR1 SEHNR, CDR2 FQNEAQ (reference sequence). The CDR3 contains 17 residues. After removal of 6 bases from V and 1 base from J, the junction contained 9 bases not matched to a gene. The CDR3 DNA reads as TGTGCCAGCAGAAACTCTTGGACTAGCGGGGTCCAAGAGACCCAGTACTTC. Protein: CASRNSWTSGVQETQYF.

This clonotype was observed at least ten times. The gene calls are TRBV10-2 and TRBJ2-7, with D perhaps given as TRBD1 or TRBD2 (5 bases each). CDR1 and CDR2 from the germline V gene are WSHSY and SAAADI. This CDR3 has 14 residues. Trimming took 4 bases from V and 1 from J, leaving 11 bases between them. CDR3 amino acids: CASSGDGVSYEQYF. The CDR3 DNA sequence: TGCGCCAGCAGTGGGGACGGAGTGTCCTACGAGCAGTACTTC.

The CDR3 sequence: CASSQGQLRSGNTIYF. The CDR3 DNA is TGTGCCAGCAGCCAAGGCCAACTCCGCTCTGGAAACACCATATATTTT. The chain is built from TRBV3-1 and TRBJ1-3; D not certain. Trimming removed 1 base from V and 0 bases from J, with 10 bases in between. The germline CDR1 and CDR2 sequences are LGHDT and YNNKEL (reference sequence). The CDR3 extends over 16 amino acids.

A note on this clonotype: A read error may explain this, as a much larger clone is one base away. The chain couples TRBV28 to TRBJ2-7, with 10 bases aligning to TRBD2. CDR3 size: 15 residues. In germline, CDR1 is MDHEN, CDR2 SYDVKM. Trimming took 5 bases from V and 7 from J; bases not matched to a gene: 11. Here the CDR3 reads CASSPPSGRAGEQYF. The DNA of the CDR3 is TGTGCCAGCAGTCCCCCGAGCGGGAGGGCGGGTGAGCAGTACTTC. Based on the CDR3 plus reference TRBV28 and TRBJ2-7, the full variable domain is DVKVTQSSRYLVKRTGEKVFLECVQDMDHENMFWYRQDPGLGLRLIYFSYDVKMKEKGDIPEGYSVSREKKERFSLILESASTNQTSMYLCASSPPSGRAGEQYFGPGTRLTVT.

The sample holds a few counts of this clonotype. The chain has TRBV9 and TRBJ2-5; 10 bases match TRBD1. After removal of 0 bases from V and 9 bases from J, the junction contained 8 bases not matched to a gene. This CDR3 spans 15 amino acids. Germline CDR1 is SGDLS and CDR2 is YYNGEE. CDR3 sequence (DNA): TGTGCCAGCAGCGTAGATGGGACAGGGGCAACGTCCCAGTACTTC. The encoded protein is CASSVDGTGATSQYF.

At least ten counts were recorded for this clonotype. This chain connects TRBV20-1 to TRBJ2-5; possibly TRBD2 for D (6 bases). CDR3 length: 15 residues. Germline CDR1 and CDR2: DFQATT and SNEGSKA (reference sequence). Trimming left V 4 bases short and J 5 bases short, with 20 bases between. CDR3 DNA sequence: TGCAGTGCTATCTACCGGGAGCCCCCGCGGGAGACCCAGTACTTC. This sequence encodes CSAIYREPPRETQYF.

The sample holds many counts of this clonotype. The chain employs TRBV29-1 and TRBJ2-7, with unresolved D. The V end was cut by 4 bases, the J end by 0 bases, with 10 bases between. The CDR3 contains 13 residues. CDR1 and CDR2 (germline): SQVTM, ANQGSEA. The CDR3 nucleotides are TGCAGCGTTGCCGGGTTTGGCTCCTACGAGCAGTACTTC. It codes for CSVAGFGSYEQYF.

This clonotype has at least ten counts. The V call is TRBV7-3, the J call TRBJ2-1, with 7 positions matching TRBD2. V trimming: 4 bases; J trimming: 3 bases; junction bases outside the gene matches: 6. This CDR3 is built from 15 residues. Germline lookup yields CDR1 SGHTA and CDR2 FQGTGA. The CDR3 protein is CASSSAGAGYNEQFF. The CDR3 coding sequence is TGTGCCAGCAGCTCCGCGGGAGCGGGCTACAATGAGCAGTTCTTC.

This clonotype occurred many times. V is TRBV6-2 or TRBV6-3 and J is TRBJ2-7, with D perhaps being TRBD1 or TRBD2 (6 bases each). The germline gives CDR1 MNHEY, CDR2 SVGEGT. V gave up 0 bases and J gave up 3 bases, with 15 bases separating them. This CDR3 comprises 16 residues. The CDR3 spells CASSYSLGGLLYEQYF. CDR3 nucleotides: TGTGCCAGCAGTTACTCACTTGGGGGGCTCCTCTACGAGCAGTACTTC.

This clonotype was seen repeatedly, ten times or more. The CDR3 nucleotides are TGTGCCAGCAGCTTAGGATACAGGGGGAGCTCCTACGAGCAGTACTTC. Protein: CASSLGYRGSSYEQYF. The chain employs TRBV11-2 and TRBJ2-7; 8 bases align to TRBD1. Germline CDR1 is SGHAT and CDR2 is FQNNGV. This CDR3 has 16 residues. The ends lost 1 base at V and 0 bases at J; junction bases unmatched: 5.

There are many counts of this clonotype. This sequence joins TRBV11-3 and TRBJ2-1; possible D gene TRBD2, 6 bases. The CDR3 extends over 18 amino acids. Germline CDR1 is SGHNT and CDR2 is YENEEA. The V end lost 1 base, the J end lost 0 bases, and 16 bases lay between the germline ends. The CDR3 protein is CASSLAFGGMSSYNEQFF. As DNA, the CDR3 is TGTGCCAGCAGCTTAGCTTTTGGCGGGATGAGCTCCTACAATGAGCAGTTCTTC.

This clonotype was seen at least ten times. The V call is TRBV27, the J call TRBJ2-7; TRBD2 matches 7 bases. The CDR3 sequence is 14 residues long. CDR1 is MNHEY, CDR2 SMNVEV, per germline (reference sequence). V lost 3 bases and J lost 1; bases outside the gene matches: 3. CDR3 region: CASSFAGRSYEQYF. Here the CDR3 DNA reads TGTGCCAGCAGTTTTGCCGGGAGGTCCTACGAGCAGTACTTC.